Following are 18 T cell receptor beta chains from one sample sequenced in a study of blood T cell repertoires in COVID-19. Profiling relied on immunoSEQ multiplex PCR, and the TCRdb table lists in-frame clones only, not all of them. The sample records roughly 210,000 clones, less than 90% being singletons. The sequencing sample was made of peripheral blood. Receptor source: a man in his sixties or seventies with acute or convalescent COVID-19.

This rearrangement joins TRBV7-6 to TRBJ2-5; D is unresolved. The CDR3 has 16 amino acids. Per the germline V gene, CDR1 is SGHVS and CDR2 is FNYEAQ. V was pared by 5 bases and J by 1 base, with 17 bases between. The CDR3 sequence is CASSPGGVATQETQYF. The CDR3 DNA sequence: TGTGCCAGCAGCCCCGGCGGCGTGGCGACCCAAGAGACCCAGTACTTC.

This clone was observed once. CDR3 in amino acids: CASRGDWNEQFF. Written as DNA, the CDR3 is TGTGCCAGCAGGGGAGATTGGAATGAGCAGTTCTTC. V is TRBV12-3 or TRBV12-4 and J is TRBJ2-1, with a tentative D call TRBD2 (5 bases). CDR3 length: 12 residues. V lost 6 bases and J lost 7, with 10 bases in between.

The J gene is TRBJ2-7, the V gene TRBV4-1; 10 nucleotides line up with TRBD2. This CDR3 region has 16 residues. Trimming at V came to 4 bases and at J to 2 bases, leaving 8 bases not matched to a gene. The V gene's germline CDR1 is MGHRA and CDR2 YSYEKL. The CDR3 DNA reads TGCGCCAGCAGCCCAGAATTAAGCGGGAGGGCCTACGAGCAGTACTTC. Protein product: CASSPELSGRAYEQYF.

V is TRBV29-1 and J is TRBJ1-2; D may be TRBD1 (6 bases). CDR1 SQVTM and CDR2 ANQGSEA come from the germline V gene. There are 14 residues in the CDR3. Trimming stripped 3 bases from V and 8 bases from J, with 19 bases between. The CDR3 DNA sequence: TGCAGCGTTGATGTAACAGGGTCCCGATCGGGCTACACCTTC. This encodes CSVDVTGSRSGYTF.

The CDR3 here is CASSLRMGSTEAFF. The CDR3, as DNA: TGCGCCAGCAGCTTGAGGATGGGGAGCACTGAAGCTTTCTTT. The chain employs TRBV5-1 and TRBJ1-1; D is unclear. The CDR3 consists of 14 residues. The V end was cut by 1 base, the J end by 4 bases, with 11 bases between. Germline assignment: CDR1 SGHRS and CDR2 YFSETQ.

The chain links TRBV30 to TRBJ1-2, with TRBD1 as a possible D gene (5 bases). V was clipped by 1 base and J by 2 bases, with 8 bases between them. Germline CDR1 GTSNPN, CDR2 SVGIG (reference sequence). CDR3 length: 13 residues. The DNA of the CDR3 is TGTGCCTGGAGTGACCAGGGAAACTATGGCTACACCTTC. This codes for CAWSDQGNYGYTF.

This rearrangement joins TRBV7-9 to TRBJ2-2; possibly TRBD2 for D (5 bases). Germline V gene sequence: CDR1 SEHNR, CDR2 FQNEAQ (reference sequence). Trimming cost V 6 bases and J 2 bases, with 16 bases left between them. The CDR3 has 16 amino acids. The CDR3 spells CASRDLAGSNTGELFF. CDR3 sequence (DNA): TGTGCCAGCAGGGACCTGGCGGGTTCTAACACCGGGGAGCTGTTTTTT.

J is TRBJ2-1 and V is TRBV7-2; maybe TRBD1 (6 bases). Germline CDR1 SGHTA, CDR2 FQGNSA. V was clipped by 4 bases and J by 4 bases, with 14 bases between them. This CDR3 contains 15 residues. This chain's CDR3 is CASSSGTRPYNEQFF. CDR3 DNA sequence: TGTGCCAGCAGCTCCGGGACACGGCCATACAATGAGCAGTTCTTC.

The chain employs TRBV20-1 and TRBJ2-1, with TRBD2 matching over 13 bases. This CDR3 contains 15 residues. The V gene's germline CDR1 is DFQATT and CDR2 SNEGSKA (reference sequence). The junction had 7 bases not matched to a gene; V was cut back by 3 bases and J by 8 bases. CDR3 protein: CSASTGTSGIYEQFF. The CDR3 nucleotides are TGCAGTGCTAGTACCGGGACTAGCGGGATCTATGAGCAGTTCTTC.

This chain uses TRBV27 with TRBJ1-5, with 7 bases aligning to TRBD1. The CDR3 covers 15 residues. Germline V gene sequence: CDR1 MNHEY, CDR2 SMNVEV (reference sequence). V gave up 6 bases and J gave up 1 base; unmatched junction bases: 6. The CDR3 DNA reads as TGTGCCAGCAGCCCCGGGACAGCCAGCAATCAGCCCCAGCATTTT. It is translated as CASSPGTASNQPQHF.

This rearrangement joins TRBV6-2 or TRBV6-3 to TRBJ1-6; the D is unclear. Trimming took 0 bases from V and 8 from J, leaving 17 bases between them. Germline CDR1 reads MNHEY; CDR2 reads SVGEGT. The CDR3 length is 17 residues. CDR3 nucleotide sequence: TGTGCCAGCAGTTACTCGATGGGCAGGAGGAGGGATTCACCCCTCCACTTT. Its translation is CASSYSMGRRRDSPLHF.

This clone has only a few counts. V is TRBV6-5 and J is TRBJ1-1; TRBD1 matches 9 bases. With 6 bases clipped from V and 2 bases from J, the junction kept 7 bases outside the gene matches. From germline, CDR1 is MNHEY and CDR2 SVGAGI. The CDR3 sequence is 15 residues long. The CDR3 nucleotides read TGTGCCAGCAGCCCGACGGACAGGGGAAACACTGAAGCTTTCTTT. This codes for CASSPTDRGNTEAFF.

This clone was detected only once. The chain joins TRBV27 to TRBJ2-1, with 10 bases aligning to TRBD2. From germline, CDR1 is MNHEY and CDR2 SMNVEV (reference sequence). This CDR3 comprises 16 residues. V shed 6 bases, J shed 1 base, and the junction held 6 bases outside the gene matches. The CDR3 DNA reads as TGTGCCAGCAGAGGACTAGCGGCAACTTCCTACAATGAGCAGTTCTTC. Translation gives CASRGLAATSYNEQFF.

This clone has just one count. V is TRBV18 and J is TRBJ1-2; no clear D. V gave up 1 base and J gave up 1 base, with 10 bases separating them. The V gene's germline CDR1 is KGHSH and CDR2 LQKENI. The CDR3 contains 15 residues. CDR3 residues: CASSPRGEFNYGYTF. The CDR3 nucleotides are TGTGCCAGCTCACCACGGGGAGAGTTTAACTATGGCTACACCTTC.

This chain joins TRBV29-1 and TRBJ2-1; tentative D call: TRBD2 (6 bases). The germline V gene has CDR1 SQVTM and CDR2 ANQGSEA. V shed 6 bases and J shed 10 bases, with 16 bases lying between them. The CDR3 consists of 12 residues. The CDR3 region has the DNA TGCAGCGTGACGGGACTCTTAAAGGAGCAGTTCTTC. It encodes CSVTGLLKEQFF.

The gene calls are TRBV9 and TRBJ2-1; 9 bases agree with TRBD1. The CDR3 runs to 18 residues. Trimming removed 2 bases from V and 4 bases from J; junction bases left unmatched: 13. Germline assignment: CDR1 SGDLS and CDR2 YYNGEE. CDR3 sequence reads: CASSVSLRPGQGYNEQFF. The CDR3 coding sequence is TGTGCCAGCAGCGTTTCACTCAGACCGGGACAGGGATACAATGAGCAGTTCTTC.

As to this clone: Its ends do not fully match the called genes, so a read error is possible. This chain links TRBV19 with TRBJ1-1; D remains unclear. Germline CDR1 reads LNHDA; CDR2 reads SQIVND (reference sequence). The CDR3 is 13 residues long. In DNA, the CDR3 is TGTGCCAGTAGTATAGGGCTGAACGCTGAAGCTTTCTTT. It translates to CASSIGLNAEAFF.

The genes are TRBV29-1 and TRBJ2-1; 7 bases line up with TRBD1. Germline values: CDR1 SQVTM, CDR2 ANQGSEA. The CDR3 length is 13 residues. With V trimmed by 7 bases and J by 6 bases, 9 bases remained unmatched. The CDR3 protein is CSASQGELNEQFF. CDR3 coding DNA: TGCAGCGCGTCCCAGGGGGAGCTCAATGAGCAGTTCTTC.